Following are 17 T cell receptor beta chains from one sample sequenced in a study of blood T cell repertoires in COVID-19 (dated by TCRdb to the early 2020s). The library was made by the immunoSEQ multiplex PCR assay. The immuneACCESS repertoire file appears here via TCRdb, limited to in-frame rearrangements. These files lack a portion of the clones; in checked studies, under half of the deficit traces to unresolved V genes, and the cause of the others is not known. A total of about 380,000 clones appear in this sample, around 90% of them only once. Of the sample, roughly 1.2% is held by the ten largest clones. The specimen was PBMCs or T cells enriched from blood (not recorded which). These receptors were obtained from a woman aged 18-35 years who had recovered from COVID-19.

The rearrangement joins TRBV2 to TRBJ2-7; a weak D match, TRBD1 (5 bases). The CDR3 sequence is 12 residues long. V lost 7 bases and J lost 7, with 14 bases in between. Germline CDR1 and CDR2: SNHLY and FYNNEI. CDR3 coding DNA: TGTGCCAGCAAGAACTGGGGCCAAGAGCAGTACTTC. It is translated as CASKNWGQEQYF.

The chain employs TRBV6-5 and TRBJ2-3; 7 nucleotides match TRBD1. With V trimmed by 6 bases and J by 7 bases, 4 bases remained unmatched. Germline V CDR1 and CDR2: MNHEY, SVGAGI. The CDR3 has 12 residues. Written as DNA, the CDR3 is TGTGCCAGCAGCAACAGGGGACATACGCAGTATTTT. Translated, it gives CASSNRGHTQYF.

The genes are TRBV7-9 and TRBJ1-5; D possibly corresponds to TRBD1 (6 bases). Germline assignment: CDR1 SEHNR and CDR2 FQNEAQ (reference sequence). This CDR3 is built from 14 residues. Trimming shortened V by 5 bases and J by 7 bases, and 15 bases separated the two germline ends. CDR3 region: CASSLDAGAQPQHF. For the CDR3, the DNA is TGTGCCAGCAGCCTCGATGCAGGGGCCCAGCCCCAGCATTTT.

J is TRBJ1-1 and V is TRBV19; D is uncertain. This CDR3 comprises 12 residues. CDR1 LNHDA and CDR2 SQIVND come from the germline V gene (reference sequence). The ends were cut back, 4 bases at V and 10 bases at J, with 13 bases in the middle. CDR3 region: CASSTQTLVAFF. The CDR3 bases are TGTGCCAGTAGTACCCAGACATTGGTAGCTTTCTTT.

V is TRBV10-1 and J is TRBJ2-3, with 7 bases fitting TRBD1. Per the germline V gene, CDR1 is WNHNN and CDR2 is SYGVQD (reference sequence). The CDR3 runs 13 residues. V gave up 7 bases and J gave up 5 bases; unmatched junction bases: 6. CDR3 sequence: CASNRGRGDTQYF. The CDR3 nucleotides read TGCGCCAGCAACAGGGGACGTGGAGATACGCAGTATTTT.

As concerns this clone: One end of the junction fails to match germline, which may point to a read error. The chain joins TRBV7-7 to TRBJ2-7, with D possibly TRBD2 on 5 matching bases. Germline-derived CDR1 and CDR2 are SSHAT and FNYEAQ (reference sequence). CDR3 length: 13 amino acids. The CDR3 loop is CASSLGLSYEQYF. CDR3 DNA sequence: TGTGCTAGCAGCTTAGGACTTTCCTACGAGCAGTACTTC. Complete variable domain (other parts from reference TRBV7-7 and TRBJ2-7): GAGVSQSPRYKVTKRGQDVTLRCDPISSHATLYWYQQALGQGPEFLTYFNYEAQPDKSGLPSDRFSAERPEGSISTLTIQRTEQRDSAMYRCASSLGLSYEQYFGPGTRLTVT.

The chain recombines TRBV30 with TRBJ2-2; D might be TRBD1 (6 bases). This CDR3 is 15 amino acids long. With 5 bases removed from V and 5 bases from J, the gap between germline ends came to 18 bases. The germline CDR1 and CDR2 sequences are GTSNPN and SVGIG (reference sequence). The CDR3, as DNA: TGTGCCTGGTGCCTTGTTGGGGGCTTAACCGGGGAGCTGTTTTTT. It specifies CAWCLVGGLTGELFF.

This clone has only a few counts. The V call is TRBV7-8, the J call TRBJ1-1; 7 bases line up with TRBD1. Per germline, CDR1 SGHVS and CDR2 FQNEAQ. V was clipped by 1 base and J by 0 bases; unmatched bases: 8. There are 17 residues in the CDR3. CDR3 sequence: CASSLGPGQTLNTEAFF. CDR3 coding DNA: TGTGCCAGCAGCTTAGGACCGGGACAGACCCTGAACACTGAAGCTTTCTTT. The complete variable domain, with remaining parts taken from reference TRBV7-8 and TRBJ1-1, reads GAGVSQSPRYKVAKRGQDVALRCDPISGHVSLFWYQQALGQGPEFLTYFQNEAQLDKSGLPSDRFFAERPEGSVSTLKIQRTQQEDSAVYLCASSLGPGQTLNTEAFFGQGTRLTVV.

The rearrangement joins TRBV3-1 (or the pseudogene TRBV3-2) to TRBJ2-7; the match to TRBD2 covers 7 bases. Germline V gene data show CDR1 as LGHDT and CDR2 as YNNKEL (reference sequence). The CDR3 consists of 17 residues. The junction had 15 bases not matched to a gene; V was cut back by 5 bases and J by 2 bases. In DNA, the CDR3 is TGTGCCAGCAGCTCCGGGACTACCGGACACTCCCCCTACGAGCAGTACTTC. Translating it yields CASSSGTTGHSPYEQYF.

This chain connects TRBV9 to TRBJ2-5; a weak D match, TRBD2 (6 bases). CDR1 is SGDLS, CDR2 YYNGEE, per germline. Trimming took off 3 bases at V and 2 bases at J, with 8 bases between the two ends. The CDR3 is 13 residues long. As DNA, the CDR3 is TGTGCCAGCAGCGGCGGGACTCAAGAGACCCAGTACTTC. It is translated as CASSGGTQETQYF.

The chain carries TRBV13 and TRBJ1-4; 8 bases are a match to TRBD1. Germline CDR1 reads PRHDT; CDR2 reads FYEKMQ (reference sequence). Unmatched junction bases numbered 21, after V lost 3 bases and J lost 6 bases. The CDR3 covers 20 residues. Written as DNA, the CDR3 is TGTGCCAGCAGCTTTCTAACACGGACAGGGCCGCGGGGAGAGTATGAAAAACTGTTTTTT. This translates into CASSFLTRTGPRGEYEKLFF.

This chain connects TRBV3-1 (or the pseudogene TRBV3-2) to TRBJ1-5; 7 bases map to TRBD1. CDR1 is LGHDT and CDR2 is YNNKEL in the germline V gene (reference sequence). Unmatched junction bases numbered 6, after V lost 4 bases and J lost 3 bases. The CDR3 contains 15 residues. The CDR3 loop is CASSLRTGANQPQHF. The CDR3 DNA reads as TGTGCCAGCAGCCTGAGGACAGGCGCCAATCAGCCCCAGCATTTT.

The gene calls are TRBV5-8 and TRBJ2-7, with 8 bases fitting TRBD1. Trimming removed 7 bases from V and 6 bases from J; junction bases left unmatched: 6. Germline-derived CDR1 and CDR2 are SGHTS and YDEGEE. The CDR3 is 12 residues long. In nucleotides, the CDR3 is TGTGCCAGCTACAGGGGGTCGGGCGAGCAGTACTTC. Translating it yields CASYRGSGEQYF.

V is TRBV1 and J is TRBJ2-3; the table gives TRBD2 as D, unverified against the DNA. TRBV1 corresponds to a pseudogene. CDR3 length equals 17 residues. CDR3 DNA: TGCACCAGCAGCCAAGCGGGACTAGCGGGGGGCACAGATACGCAGTATTTT. Translated: CTSSQAGLAGGTDTQYF.

The rearrangement links TRBV3-1 (or the pseudogene TRBV3-2) to TRBJ2-7; D perhaps matches TRBD2 (6 bases). This CDR3 has 15 residues. Looked up from germline, CDR1 is LGHDT and CDR2 is YNNKEL (reference sequence). V was cut by 4 bases and J by 0 bases, with 13 bases left in between. The DNA for the CDR3 is TGTGCCAGCAGCCCCGGGACTTTTAGCTCCTACGAGCAGTACTTC. This translates into CASSPGTFSSYEQYF.

J is TRBJ1-5 and V is TRBV2; a weak D match, TRBD1 (6 bases). Germline V CDR1 and CDR2: SNHLY, FYNNEI. This CDR3 is built from 16 residues. Between the trimmed V and J ends, which lost 3 bases and 7 bases, there was a span of 19 bases. The CDR3 protein is CASSDFYTGPRQPQHF. In nucleotides, the CDR3 is TGTGCCAGCAGTGATTTTTACACAGGGCCTCGGCAGCCCCAGCATTTT.

The chain has TRBV9 and TRBJ2-7; TRBD1 aligns across 9 bases. The junction had 7 bases not matched to a gene; V was cut back by 4 bases and J by 5 bases. Germline assignment: CDR1 SGDLS and CDR2 YYNGEE. The CDR3 extends over 14 amino acids. CDR3 DNA: TGTGCCAGCAGCTCAGGGGACAGGGAACACGAGCAGTACTTC. Residues: CASSSGDREHEQYF.